This T cell receptor (beta chain) was retrieved from a study of cytomegalovirus exposure and HLA in healthy donors. V lost 0 bases, J lost 2 bases, and 14 bases lay in between. Germline V gene lookup returns CDR1 LGHNA and CDR2 YSLEER. The CDR3 runs to 17 residues. It was with 60 Vbeta and 13 Jbeta primers that the PCR ran. Using immunoSEQ multiplex PCR, the repertoire was profiled, and TCRdb retains in-frame clones only, with some absent. The table lists approximately 100,000 clones, 75% to 85% of them singletons. The chain employs TRBV4-3 and TRBJ1-3; the D is unclear. This clonotype originated in a woman aged 18-35 years in good health and CMV-seronegative. Source material: PBMCs. The CDR3 bases are TGCGCCAGCAGCCAAGAAAGAATACTTGTGGCTGGAAACACCATATATTTT. Its protein is CASSQERILVAGNTIYF.